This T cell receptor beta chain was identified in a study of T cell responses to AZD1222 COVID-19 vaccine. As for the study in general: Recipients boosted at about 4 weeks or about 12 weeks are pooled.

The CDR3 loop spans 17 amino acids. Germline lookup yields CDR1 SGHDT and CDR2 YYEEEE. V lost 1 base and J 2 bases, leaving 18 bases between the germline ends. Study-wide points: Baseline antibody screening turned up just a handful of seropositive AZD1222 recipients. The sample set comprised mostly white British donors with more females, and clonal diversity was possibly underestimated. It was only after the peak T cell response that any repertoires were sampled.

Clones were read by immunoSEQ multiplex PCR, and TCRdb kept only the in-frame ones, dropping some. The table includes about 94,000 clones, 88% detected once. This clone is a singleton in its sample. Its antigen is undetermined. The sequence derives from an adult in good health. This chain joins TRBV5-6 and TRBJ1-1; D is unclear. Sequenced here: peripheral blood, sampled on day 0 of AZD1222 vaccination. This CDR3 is CASSLILPGKGNTEAFF. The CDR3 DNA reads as TGTGCCAGCAGCTTGATCTTGCCGGGGAAGGGAAACACTGAAGCTTTCTTT.